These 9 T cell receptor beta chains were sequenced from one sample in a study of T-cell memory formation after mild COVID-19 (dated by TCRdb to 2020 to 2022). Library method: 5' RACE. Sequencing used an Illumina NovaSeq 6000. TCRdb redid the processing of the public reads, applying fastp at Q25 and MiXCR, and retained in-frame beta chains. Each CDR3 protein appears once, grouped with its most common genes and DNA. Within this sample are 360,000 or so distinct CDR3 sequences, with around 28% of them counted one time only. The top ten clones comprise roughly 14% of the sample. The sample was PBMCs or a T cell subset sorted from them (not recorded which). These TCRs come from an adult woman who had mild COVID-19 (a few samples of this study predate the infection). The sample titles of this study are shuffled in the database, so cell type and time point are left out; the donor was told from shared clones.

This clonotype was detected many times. CDR3 nucleotide sequence: TGTGCCAGCAGCCGCGCCTACAATGAGCAGTTCTTC. This gives the protein CASSRAYNEQFF. The chain has TRBV7-2 and TRBJ2-1, with D unresolved. The CDR3 is 12 residues long. The V end was cut by 5 bases, the J end by 2 bases, with 4 bases between. Looked up from germline, CDR1 is SGHTA and CDR2 is FQGNSA.

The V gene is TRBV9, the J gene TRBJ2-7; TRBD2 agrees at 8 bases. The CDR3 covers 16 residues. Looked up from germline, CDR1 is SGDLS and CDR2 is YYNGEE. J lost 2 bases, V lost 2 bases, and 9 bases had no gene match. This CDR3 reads CASSVDSTSGAYEQYF. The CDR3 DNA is TGTGCCAGCAGCGTGGACAGTACTAGCGGAGCCTACGAGCAGTACTTC.

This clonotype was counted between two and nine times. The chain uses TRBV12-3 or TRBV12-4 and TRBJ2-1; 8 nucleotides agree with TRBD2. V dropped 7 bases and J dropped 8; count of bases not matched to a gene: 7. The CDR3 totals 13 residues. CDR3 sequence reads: CASTRTSLDEQFF. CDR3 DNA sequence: TGTGCCAGCACCCGGACTAGCCTGGATGAGCAGTTCTTC.

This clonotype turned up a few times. CDR3 amino acids: CSVGQGNSRQFF. CDR3 coding DNA: TGCAGCGTTGGACAGGGTAACAGTAGGCAGTTCTTC. This chain links TRBV29-1 with TRBJ2-1, with 7 bases that match TRBD1. The V segment lost 4 bases and the J segment 12 bases; nucleotides outside the gene matches: 9. Germline CDR1 SQVTM, CDR2 ANQGSEA. This CDR3 is built from 12 residues.

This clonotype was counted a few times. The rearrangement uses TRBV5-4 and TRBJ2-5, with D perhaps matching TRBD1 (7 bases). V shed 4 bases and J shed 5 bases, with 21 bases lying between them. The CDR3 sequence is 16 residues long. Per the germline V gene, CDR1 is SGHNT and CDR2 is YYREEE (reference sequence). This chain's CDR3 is CASSTIARRGQETQYF. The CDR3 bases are TGTGCCAGCAGCACCATCGCCCGGAGGGGACAGGAGACCCAGTACTTC.

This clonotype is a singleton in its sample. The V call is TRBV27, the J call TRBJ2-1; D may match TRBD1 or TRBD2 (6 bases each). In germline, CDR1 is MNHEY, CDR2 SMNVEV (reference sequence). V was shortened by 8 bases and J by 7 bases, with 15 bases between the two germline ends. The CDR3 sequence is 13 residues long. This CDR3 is CASSPDSGNEQFF. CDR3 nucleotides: TGTGCCAGCTCGCCGGACAGCGGGAATGAGCAGTTCTTC.

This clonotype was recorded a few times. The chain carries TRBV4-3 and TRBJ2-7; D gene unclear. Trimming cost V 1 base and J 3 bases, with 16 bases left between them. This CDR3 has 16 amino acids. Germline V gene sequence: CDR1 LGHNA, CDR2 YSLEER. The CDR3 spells CASSQVFGRAIYEQYF. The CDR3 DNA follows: TGCGCCAGCAGCCAAGTCTTCGGACGGGCGATCTACGAGCAGTACTTC.

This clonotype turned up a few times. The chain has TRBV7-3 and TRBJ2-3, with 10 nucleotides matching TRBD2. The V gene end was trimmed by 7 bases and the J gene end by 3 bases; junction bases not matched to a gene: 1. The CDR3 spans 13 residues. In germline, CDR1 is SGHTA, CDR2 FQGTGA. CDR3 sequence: CASTSGSTDTQYF. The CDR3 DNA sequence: TGTGCCAGCACTAGCGGGAGTACAGATACGCAGTATTTT.

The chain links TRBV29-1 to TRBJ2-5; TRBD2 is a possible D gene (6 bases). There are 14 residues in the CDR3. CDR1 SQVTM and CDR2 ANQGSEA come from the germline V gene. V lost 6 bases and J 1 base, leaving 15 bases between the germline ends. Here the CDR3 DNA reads TGCAGCGTATTTTGCGGGAAGACCCAAGAGACCCAGTACTTC. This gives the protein CSVFCGKTQETQYF.